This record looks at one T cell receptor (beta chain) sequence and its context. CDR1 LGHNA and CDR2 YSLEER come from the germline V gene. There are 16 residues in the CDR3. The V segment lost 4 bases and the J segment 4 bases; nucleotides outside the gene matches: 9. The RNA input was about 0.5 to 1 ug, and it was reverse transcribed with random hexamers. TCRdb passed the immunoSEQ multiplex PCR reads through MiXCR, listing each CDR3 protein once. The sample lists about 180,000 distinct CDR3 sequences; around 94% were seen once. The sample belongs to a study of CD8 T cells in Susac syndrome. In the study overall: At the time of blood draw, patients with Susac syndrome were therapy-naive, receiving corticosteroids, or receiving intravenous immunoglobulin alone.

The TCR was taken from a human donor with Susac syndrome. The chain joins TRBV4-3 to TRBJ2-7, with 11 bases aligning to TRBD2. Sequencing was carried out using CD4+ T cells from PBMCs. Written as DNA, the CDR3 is TGCGCCAGCAGCCGAGACTCTAGCGGGAGGATATACGAGCAGTACTTC. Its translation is CASSRDSSGRIYEQYF.